These 5 T cell receptor beta chains came from one sample sequenced in a study of blood T cell repertoires in COVID-19 (dated by TCRdb to 2019 to 2021). The library came from the immunoSEQ multiplex PCR assay. Entries here come from immuneACCESS through TCRdb and include only in-frame sequences with V and J called. Some clones fail to appear in such tables; in the studies checked, an unresolved V gene covers under half of the shortfall, and the cause of the remainder is unknown. The sample profile shows approximately 290,000 clones; approximately 89% of them were found once. Roughly 11% of the sample is in the top ten clones. The specimen was peripheral blood. These receptors all stem from a woman younger than 45 with COVID-19, enrolled during active disease.

A few counts support this clone. This chain joins TRBV4-2 and TRBJ2-6; a weak D match, TRBD2 (5 bases). This CDR3 comprises 16 residues. The V gene lost 0 bases and the J gene lost 1 base, with 7 bases spanning the gap. CDR1 and CDR2 from the germline V gene are LGHNA and YNFKEQ. CDR3 sequence reads: CASSQERGSGANVLTF. The CDR3 DNA follows: TGTGCCAGCAGCCAAGAACGGGGATCTGGGGCCAACGTCCTGACTTTC.

In its sample, this clone was seen once. The gene calls are TRBV14 and TRBJ2-7; D is unclear. The V end lost 4 bases, the J end lost 2 bases, and 15 bases lay between the germline ends. CDR1 and CDR2 (germline): SGHDN, FVKESK. The CDR3 sequence is 15 residues long. DNA of the CDR3: TGTGCCAGCAGCCCCCCTGGGCTGCTGCCCTACGAGCAGTACTTC. Amino acids: CASSPPGLLPYEQYF.

This clone was seen a few times. This chain connects TRBV10-1 to TRBJ2-2, with 12 positions matching TRBD2. V dropped 5 bases and J dropped 4; count of bases not matched to a gene: 2. The V gene's germline CDR1 is WNHNN and CDR2 SYGVQD (reference sequence). The CDR3 sequence is 15 residues long. CDR3 protein: CASSWTSGVTGELFF. CDR3 DNA sequence: TGCGCCAGCAGTTGGACTAGCGGGGTCACCGGGGAGCTGTTTTTT.

This CDR3 reads CASSPLFNRDGLPYEQYF. DNA for the CDR3: TGTGCCAGCAGTCCCCTCTTCAACCGGGACGGACTACCTTACGAGCAGTACTTC. J is TRBJ2-7 and V is TRBV27, with D possibly being TRBD2 (6 bases). Trimming pared 5 bases from V and 4 bases from J, leaving 27 bases between. The CDR3 is 18 residues long. Germline CDR1 and CDR2: MNHEY and SMNVEV (reference sequence).

The genes are TRBV2 and TRBJ2-3; the match to TRBD2 covers 8 bases. The CDR3 length is 16 residues. Germline lookup yields CDR1 SNHLY and CDR2 FYNNEI. Trimming took 2 bases from V and 6 from J; bases not matched to a gene: 10. CDR3 DNA sequence: TGTGCCAGCAGTGAACAGTCTTCGCGGGGGGTCGATACGCAGTATTTT. Translating gives CASSEQSSRGVDTQYF. The entire variable domain, with the rest obtained from reference TRBV2 and TRBJ2-3, is as follows: EPEVTQTPSHQVTQMGQEVILRCVPISNHLYFYWYRQILGQKVEFLVSFYNNEISEKSEIFDDQFSVERPDGSNFTLKIRSTKLEDSAMYFCASSEQSSRGVDTQYFGPGTRLTVL.